The 27 T cell receptor beta chains listed next were all sequenced from one sample in a study of cytomegalovirus exposure and HLA in healthy donors. The PCR ran on 60 Vbeta and 13 Jbeta primers. The data were produced by immunoSEQ multiplex PCR, yet TCRdb's version contains in-frame clones alone and is incomplete. This sample yields 150,000 to 200,000 clones, of which 75% to 80% are seen a single time; approximately 2.9% belongs to the top ten. The sequenced material came from PBMCs. These TCRs come from a woman in her thirties or forties in good health and CMV-seropositive.

The chain couples TRBV5-1 to TRBJ2-5; 14 nucleotides match TRBD2. V was pared by 0 bases and J by 2 bases, with 3 bases of the junction left unmatched. The V gene's germline CDR1 is SGHRS and CDR2 YFSETQ. CDR3 length: 17 residues. The CDR3 loop is CASSLAGTSGGQETQYF. The CDR3 region has the DNA TGCGCCAGCAGCTTGGCCGGGACTAGCGGGGGACAAGAGACCCAGTACTTC.

This clone was counted once. The chain links TRBV7-5 to TRBJ2-3; no DNA check was done on the table's D call, TRBD2. TRBV7-5 is listed as a pseudogene. The CDR3 runs to 13 residues. The CDR3 bases are TGTGCCAGAAGCCCTTCGAGCCCAGATACGCAGTATTTT. Protein sequence: CARSPSSPDTQYF.

This sequence joins TRBV10-1 and TRBJ2-7; TRBD1 is a possible D gene (5 bases). The CDR3 has 13 amino acids. The V gene's germline CDR1 is WNHNN and CDR2 SYGVQD (reference sequence). V lost 3 bases to trimming and J lost 9 bases, with 15 bases between them. CDR3 sequence reads: CASSDPGPGGQYF. The CDR3 DNA is TGCGCCAGCAGTGACCCAGGGCCGGGTGGGCAGTACTTC.

The chain is built from TRBV6-6 and TRBJ1-2; TRBD1 is a possible D gene (5 bases). Trimming stripped 4 bases from V and 0 bases from J, with 12 bases between. Germline V gives CDR1 MNHNY, CDR2 SVGAGI (reference sequence). This CDR3 comprises 15 residues. The CDR3 DNA is TGTGCCAGCAGTTTACGGGACTTAGCTAACTATGGCTACACCTTC. Translation gives CASSLRDLANYGYTF.

This clone showed up just a few times. The chain joins TRBV2 to TRBJ1-2, with D possibly being TRBD1 (5 bases). The CDR3 runs to 13 residues. Per the germline V gene, CDR1 is SNHLY and CDR2 is FYNNEI. V was trimmed by 1 base and J by 4 bases, leaving 7 bases between them. As DNA, the CDR3 is TGTGCCAGCAGTGAAGGACAGTCCTATGGCTACACCTTC. This translates into CASSEGQSYGYTF.

This chain connects TRBV7-9 to TRBJ2-7, with 8 positions matching TRBD1. V trimming: 6 bases; J trimming: 0 bases; junction bases outside the gene matches: 10. The V gene's germline CDR1 is SEHNR and CDR2 FQNEAQ (reference sequence). The CDR3 length is 16 residues. The CDR3 region is CASRASGTGLSYEQYF. The CDR3 nucleotides are TGTGCCAGCAGGGCTTCAGGGACAGGCCTCTCCTACGAGCAGTACTTC.

The chain links TRBV19 to TRBJ1-2, with D unresolved. CDR1 and CDR2 from the germline V gene are LNHDA and SQIVND (reference sequence). This CDR3 contains 15 residues. V lost 10 bases and J 0 bases, leaving 18 bases between the germline ends. CDR3 residues: CATIKGDGSNYGYTF. In DNA form, the CDR3 reads TGTGCCACGATAAAGGGAGACGGATCTAACTATGGCTACACCTTC.

The chain combines TRBV2 with TRBJ1-5; perhaps TRBD1 as D (5 bases). This CDR3 is built from 18 residues. V lost 4 bases, J lost 1 base, and 20 bases lay in between. The germline V gene encodes CDR1 SNHLY and CDR2 FYNNEI. The CDR3 bases are TGTGCCAGCAGTGTGCGACATTCCGGGGGAGTGAGCAATCAGCCCCAGCATTTT. It yields the protein CASSVRHSGGVSNQPQHF.

This clone was recorded a few times. The V and J genes are TRBV19 and TRBJ1-4; TRBD1 aligns across 9 bases. This CDR3 comprises 15 residues. V lost 8 bases, J lost 1 base, and 5 bases stayed unmatched. Germline V gives CDR1 LNHDA, CDR2 SQIVND (reference sequence). The CDR3, as DNA: TGTGCCAGTTCACCGGGACAGGGAACTAATGAAAAACTGTTTTTT. Its translation: CASSPGQGTNEKLFF. Based on the CDR3 plus reference TRBV19 and TRBJ1-4, the full variable domain is DGGITQSPKYLFRKEGQNVTLSCEQNLNHDAMYWYRQDPGQGLRLIYYSQIVNDFQKGDIAEGYSVSREKKESFPLTVTSAQKNPTAFYLCASSPGQGTNEKLFFGSGTQLSVL.

V usage is TRBV28 and J usage is TRBJ2-2, with no clear D. The CDR3 runs to 12 residues. With 5 bases removed from V and 5 bases from J, the gap between germline ends came to 6 bases. Germline assignment: CDR1 MDHEN and CDR2 SYDVKM. CDR3 nucleotide sequence: TGTGCCAGCAGTCCTTATACCGGGGAGCTGTTTTTT. Its translation is CASSPYTGELFF.

V and J are TRBV27 and TRBJ1-4, with D maybe TRBD1 (5 bases). V lost 5 bases and J 6 bases, leaving 25 bases between the germline ends. Germline loops: CDR1 MNHEY, CDR2 SMNVEV (reference sequence). The CDR3 sequence is 18 residues long. The CDR3: CASSRPALYGGVDEKLFF. The CDR3 nucleotides are TGTGCCAGCAGTCGCCCGGCTCTATACGGGGGGGTGGATGAAAAACTGTTTTTT.

The chain is built from TRBV6-1 and TRBJ1-4, with D possibly matching TRBD1 (6 bases). Germline CDR1 is MNHNS and CDR2 is SASEGT. The CDR3 covers 13 residues. V lost 6 bases, J lost 7 bases, and 12 bases lay in between. CDR3 region: CASSLADSEKLFF. CDR3 bases: TGTGCCAGCAGCCTCGCGGACAGTGAAAAACTGTTTTTT.

This chain connects TRBV7-2 to TRBJ1-1; 7 positions agree with TRBD1. With V trimmed by 1 base and J by 7 bases, 3 bases remained unmatched. Germline lookup yields CDR1 SGHTA and CDR2 FQGNSA. The CDR3 consists of 13 residues. The CDR3 DNA sequence: TGTGCCAGCAGCTTAGACGGGACAGTTGAAGCTTTCTTT. This encodes CASSLDGTVEAFF.

V is TRBV13 and J is TRBJ2-5; TRBD1 might be the D (7 bases). This CDR3 region has 15 residues. The germline gives CDR1 PRHDT, CDR2 FYEKMQ (reference sequence). V was trimmed by 5 bases and J by 2 bases, leaving 15 bases between them. The chain's CDR3 is CASSLSQGRQETQYF. The CDR3 DNA follows: TGTGCCAGCAGCCTATCACAGGGGAGGCAAGAGACCCAGTACTTC.

In its sample, this clone was seen once. The chain combines TRBV7-9 with TRBJ2-5; 10 bases map to TRBD1. Germline CDR1 reads SEHNR; CDR2 reads FQNEAQ (reference sequence). The CDR3 loop spans 14 amino acids. With V trimmed by 5 bases and J by 4 bases, 4 bases remained unmatched. This CDR3 is CASSLGQGPETQYF. The DNA of the CDR3 is TGTGCCAGCAGCCTGGGACAGGGGCCAGAGACCCAGTACTTC.

The chain recombines TRBV6-5 with TRBJ1-5, with 8 bases matching TRBD1. Germline lookup yields CDR1 MNHEY and CDR2 SVGAGI. V gave up 4 bases and J gave up 1 base; unmatched junction bases: 3. This CDR3 has 15 amino acids. The CDR3 protein is CASSSTGGSNQPQHF. As DNA, the CDR3 is TGTGCCAGCAGTTCCACAGGGGGAAGCAATCAGCCCCAGCATTTT.

This chain uses TRBV4-3 with TRBJ2-1; 7 bases agree with TRBD1. Germline lookup yields CDR1 LGHNA and CDR2 YSLEER. The CDR3 runs 16 residues. Trimming removed 1 base from V and 4 bases from J; junction bases left unmatched: 7. The CDR3 DNA reads TGCGCCAGCAGCCAAGTCAGGGACAGTACTTACAATGAGCAGTTCTTC. This translates into CASSQVRDSTYNEQFF.

The chain carries TRBV2 and TRBJ1-1; 8 bases map to TRBD1. Germline CDR1 SNHLY, CDR2 FYNNEI. CDR3 length: 16 amino acids. V was clipped by 5 bases and J by 6 bases; unmatched bases: 14. For the CDR3, the DNA is TGTGCCAGCAGTAGAAATGTACAGGGGGGATTTGCTGAAGCTTTCTTT. Encoded protein: CASSRNVQGGFAEAFF.

The rearrangement joins TRBV25-1 to TRBJ2-3; 11 bases are a match to TRBD1. Germline V CDR1 and CDR2: MGHDK, SYGVNS. The CDR3 consists of 17 residues. With V trimmed by 7 bases and J by 6 bases, 15 bases remained unmatched. The CDR3 DNA sequence: TGTGCCAGCACCTCATCTCGGACAGGGGGCGGAAGGGATACGCAGTATTTT. This encodes CASTSSRTGGGRDTQYF.

The chain combines TRBV4-1 with TRBJ2-7, with D perhaps TRBD1 (6 bases). The germline CDR1 and CDR2 sequences are MGHRA and YSYEKL. The CDR3 sequence is 16 residues long. Trimming removed 3 bases from V and 0 bases from J, with 15 bases in between. The DNA of the CDR3 is TGCGCCAGCAGCCACAGCCTTGGGGGCAGCTCCTACGAGCAGTACTTC. Amino acids: CASSHSLGGSSYEQYF.

The chain uses TRBV19 and TRBJ2-5; 13 bases are shared with TRBD2. Germline lookup yields CDR1 LNHDA and CDR2 SQIVND (reference sequence). The V segment lost 7 bases and the J segment 2 bases; nucleotides outside the gene matches: 4. The CDR3 sequence is 15 residues long. CDR3 nucleotides: TGTGCCAGTACCTCGGGACTAGCGGGGCAAGAGACCCAGTACTTC. This sequence encodes CASTSGLAGQETQYF.

This clone was seen only once. The chain couples TRBV14 to TRBJ2-7, with TRBD1 matching 8 bases. With V trimmed by 0 bases and J by 3 bases, 1 base remained unmatched. Per the germline V gene, CDR1 is SGHDN and CDR2 is FVKESK. CDR3 length equals 14 residues. CDR3 region: CASSQEGTGYEQYF. Written as DNA, the CDR3 is TGTGCCAGCAGCCAAGAGGGGACAGGCTACGAGCAGTACTTC.

The V and J genes are TRBV6-5 and TRBJ2-2, with 7 nucleotides matching TRBD1. Trimming removed 4 bases from V and 8 bases from J; junction bases left unmatched: 10. The germline CDR1 and CDR2 sequences are MNHEY and SVGAGI. The CDR3 is made up of 15 amino acids. In DNA form, the CDR3 reads TGTGCCAGCAGTTCCGGGACAGCCCCCAGGGGGGAGCTGTTTTTT. Its translation is CASSSGTAPRGELFF.

This chain links TRBV30 with TRBJ2-7; possible D gene TRBD1, 5 bases. The CDR3 runs 13 residues. The V and J ends lost 1 base and 1 base respectively, with 8 bases between them. Per the germline V gene, CDR1 is GTSNPN and CDR2 is SVGIG (reference sequence). The CDR3 sequence is CAWSGRQSYEQYF. CDR3 coding DNA: TGTGCCTGGAGTGGTAGACAGTCCTACGAGCAGTACTTC.

In this sample, this clone turned up a few times. This chain links TRBV19 with TRBJ2-5; 7 bases match TRBD2. V lost 4 bases to trimming and J lost 4 bases; unmatched junction nucleotides: 6. Germline V gene data show CDR1 as LNHDA and CDR2 as SQIVND (reference sequence). This CDR3 is 14 amino acids long. CDR3 DNA sequence: TGTGCCAGTAGTACGTCAGGCGGGGGAGAGACCCAGTACTTC. The encoded protein is CASSTSGGGETQYF.

This sequence joins TRBV27 and TRBJ2-7; 13 bases are shared with TRBD2. Germline loops: CDR1 MNHEY, CDR2 SMNVEV (reference sequence). The trim removed 4 bases at V and 2 bases at J, leaving 8 bases unmatched. The CDR3 consists of 17 residues. CDR3: CASSSTALAGGAYEQYF. In DNA, the CDR3 is TGTGCCAGCAGTTCCACAGCACTAGCGGGAGGGGCCTACGAGCAGTACTTC.

The chain links TRBV30 to TRBJ2-5; maybe TRBD1 (6 bases). There are 12 residues in the CDR3. In germline, CDR1 is GTSNPN, CDR2 SVGIG (reference sequence). The V and J ends lost 3 bases and 2 bases respectively, with 7 bases between them. The CDR3 loop reads CAWSGQQETQYF. The CDR3 DNA sequence: TGTGCCTGGAGCGGACAGCAAGAGACCCAGTACTTC.